Below, one T cell receptor beta chain is given with its context. Its target is not known. The time point: blood 4 weeks post-SBRT, at nephrectomy. Treatment reported: 15 Gy SBRT to primary tumor, nephrectomy 4 weeks later. After SBRT, blood was collected at 2 and 4 weeks, plus baseline. The CDR3 has 11 amino acids. Germline values: CDR1 SGHRS, CDR2 YFSETQ. Trimming left V 6 bases short and J 6 bases short, with 7 bases between. The data belong to a study of radiation and T cells in renal cell carcinoma. Whole-study findings and limits: No pretreatment tumor biopsies were available for baseline clonotypes.

The data were produced by immunoSEQ multiplex PCR, yet TCRdb's version contains in-frame clones alone and is incomplete. Of around 170,000 clones listed, about nine tenths are singletons. The TCR sequence derives from a woman aged 45-65 years with renal cell carcinoma. Sequences were derived from blood, sampled from a patient whose treatment included radiotherapy and nephrectomy. The chain carries TRBV5-1 and TRBJ2-1; D unresolved. Written as DNA, the CDR3 is TGCGCCAGCATGATGAGCAATGAGCAGTTCTTC. Encoded protein: CASMMSNEQFF. The variable domain in full, completed from reference TRBV5-1 and TRBJ2-1, reads KAGVTQTPRYLIKTRGQQVTLSCSPISGHRSVSWYQQTPGQGLQFLFEYFSETQRNKGNFPGRFSGRQFSNSRSEMNVSTLELGDSALYLCASMMSNEQFFGPGTRLTVL.